A selection of T cell receptor beta chains follows, all from one sample in a study of a mutant IDH1 vaccine in newly diagnosed glioma. Repertoires were generated with immunoSEQ multiplex PCR, while TCRdb's copy carries only in-frame clones and drops some. The sample has more than 50,000 clones, 65% to 90% seen once; the top ten hold approximately 2.6%. The sample was PBMCs, taken from a glioma patient treated with radiotherapy, temozolomide or both. These TCRs come from a man under 40 with glioma. Each CDR3 is given with its conserved first and last residue. D genes are given only for firm matches. Rows may omit the clone size; those that give it use once, few, many or a size class.

cdr3_length	v_call	j_call	clone_size	d_call	cdr3_aa	cdr3_nt
16	TRBV6-5	TRBJ2-2	NA	TRBD1	CASSYGGQGVTGELFF	TGTGCCAGCAGTTACGGGGGACAGGGGGTCACCGGGGAGCTGTTTTTT
16	TRBV4-1	TRBJ2-3	NA	TRBD1	CASSQVATGGTDTQYF	TGCGCCAGCAGCCAAGTCGCGACAGGGGGAACAGATACGCAGTATTTT
18	TRBV19	TRBJ2-1	NA	TRBD2	CASSIFGPPAGGDNEQFF	TGTGCCAGTAGTATATTTGGCCCGCCAGCGGGGGGGGACAATGAGCAGTTCTTC
15	TRBV2	TRBJ1-1	NA	TRBD1	CASRVRQGVNTEAFF	TGTGCCAGCAGGGTGAGACAGGGCGTGAACACTGAAGCTTTCTTT
14	TRBV5-1	TRBJ2-1	NA	NA	CASSSQGRYNEQFF	TGCGCCAGCAGCTCGCAGGGGAGATACAATGAGCAGTTCTTC
15	TRBV7-9	TRBJ1-1	NA	NA	CASSPPGGGFTEAFF	TGTGCCAGCAGCCCCCCCGGGGGCGGTTTCACTGAAGCTTTCTTT
16	TRBV7-9	TRBJ1-6	NA	NA	CASSLGQGPRDSPLHF	TGTGCCAGCAGCTTAGGTCAGGGGCCGAGGGATTCACCCCTCCACTTT
14	TRBV5-6	TRBJ2-2	NA	NA	CASSPLGDTGELFF	TGTGCCAGCAGCCCCCTCGGGGACACCGGGGAGCTGTTTTTT
12	TRBV7-9	TRBJ2-3	NA	NA	CASSSTADTQYF	TGTGCCAGCAGCTCAACGGCAGATACGCAGTATTTT
15	TRBV18	TRBJ2-1	once	NA	CASSPPGTSNNEQFF	TGTGCCAGCTCACCACCCGGGACATCAAACAATGAGCAGTTCTTC
22	TRBV9	TRBJ2-3	NA	TRBD2	CASSADPRLAGENSISTDTQYF	TGTGCCAGCAGCGCCGACCCGCGACTAGCGGGGGAAAACTCAATCAGCACAGATACGCAGTATTTT
13	TRBV29-1	TRBJ2-2	NA	NA	CSVGQGLTGELFF	TGCAGCGTTGGACAGGGACTCACCGGGGAGCTGTTTTTT
13	TRBV11-3	TRBJ2-2	NA	NA	CASSRPGERELFF	TGTGCCAGCAGCCGTCCCGGAGAGAGGGAGCTGTTTTTT
15	TRBV6-5	TRBJ1-1	NA	NA	CASSHNLDRNTEAFF	TGTGCCAGCAGTCACAATCTTGACAGGAACACTGAAGCTTTCTTT
17	TRBV27	TRBJ2-3	NA	NA	CASSPLWGLGEGDTQYF	TGTGCCAGCAGTCCATTATGGGGACTCGGGGAAGGGGATACGCAGTATTTT
18	TRBV5-5	TRBJ1-4	NA	TRBD1	CASSSPGTGTATNEKLFF	TGTGCCAGCAGCTCCCCCGGGACAGGAACAGCAACTAATGAAAAACTGTTTTTT
16	TRBV5-1	TRBJ2-7	NA	NA	CASSLNPGSGSYEQYF	TGCGCCAGCAGCTTGAACCCGGGATCGGGCTCCTACGAGCAGTACTTC
14	TRBV19	TRBJ1-4	NA	NA	CASSMTITNEKLFF	TGTGCCAGTAGTATGACAATAACTAATGAAAAACTGTTTTTT
14	TRBV30	TRBJ1-1	once	NA	CAWSGAQANTEAFF	TGTGCCTGGAGTGGAGCACAAGCAAACACTGAAGCTTTCTTT
18	TRBV29-1	TRBJ2-7	NA	TRBD2	CSVTSGTSGGQSSYEQYF	TGCAGCGTTACTAGCGGGACTAGCGGGGGGCAGAGCTCCTACGAGCAGTACTTC
15	TRBV6-5	TRBJ2-7	NA	NA	CASSDPQGSSYEQYF	TGTGCCAGCAGCGACCCGCAGGGGAGCTCCTACGAGCAGTACTTC
12	TRBV7-9	TRBJ2-1	NA	NA	CASSLAVNEQFF	TGTGCCAGCAGCTTGGCGGTAAATGAGCAGTTCTTC
11	TRBV30	TRBJ1-2	NA	NA	CAWALEYGYTF	TGTGCCTGGGCCCTGGAGTATGGCTACACCTTC
13	TRBV6-5	TRBJ2-5	NA	NA	CASYGGHQETQYF	TGTGCCAGTTATGGGGGTCACCAAGAGACCCAGTACTTC
12	TRBV6-5	TRBJ1-2	NA	NA	CASRVGHYGYTF	TGTGCCAGCCGGGTTGGCCACTATGGCTACACCTTC
12	TRBV28	TRBJ1-2	NA	NA	CASKNGPGGYTF	TGTGCCAGCAAGAATGGGCCGGGTGGCTACACCTTC
17	TRBV5-1	TRBJ1-1	NA	NA	CASSLSFSGELNTEAFF	TGCGCCAGCAGCTTATCGTTCTCCGGGGAGCTGAACACTGAAGCTTTCTTT